Listed here are 27 T cell receptor beta chains from one sample, sequenced in a study of T-cell reconstitution after alpha-beta-depleted transplantation in children. General observations from the study: Most T-cell counts and diversity one year after the transplant came from T cells that were newly produced.

The antigens for these receptors are not known. Construction of the TCRbeta library involved unique molecular identifiers. Each CDR3 protein is one row after TCRdb ran MiXCR on the PCR reads. The table records about 290,000 distinct CDR3 sequences, over 7% of them present only once. Sample: peripheral blood, taken 360 days after TCRalphabeta/CD19-depleted stem cell transplant. The receptors were gathered from a female patient between 2 and 15 years old who had a stem cell transplant for Fanconi anemia, so the T cells may come from the graft donor.

In its sample, this clonotype was seen many times. V usage is TRBV12-3 or TRBV12-4 and J usage is TRBJ1-5; unclear D gene. Trimming shortened V by 4 bases and J by 2 bases, and 12 bases separated the two germline ends. This CDR3 contains 15 residues. CDR3 DNA sequence: TGTGCCAGCAGTTCCGGGGAAGGGCGCAATCAGCCCCAGCATTTT. This sequence encodes CASSSGEGRNQPQHF.

This clonotype was counted ten times or more. The chain recombines TRBV29-1 with TRBJ2-3; TRBD1 might be the D (5 bases). The V end lost 6 bases, the J end lost 2 bases, and 15 bases lay between the germline ends. Germline CDR1 is SQVTM and CDR2 is ANQGSEA. The CDR3 totals 14 residues. The CDR3 DNA reads as TGCAGCGTCGCCCCAGGGTCTAACACAGATACGCAGTATTTT. Translating gives CSVAPGSNTDTQYF.

With respect to this clonotype: A much larger clone lies a single base off, so this may be a read error. The chain uses TRBV12-3 or TRBV12-4 and TRBJ2-3; 13 bases line up with TRBD2. CDR3 length: 18 amino acids. The CDR3 reads CACSLLAGGLRGTDTQYF. CDR3 nucleotides: TGTGCCTGCAGTTTACTAGCGGGAGGGCTAAGGGGCACAGATACGCAGTATTTT.

This clonotype came up a few times. The chain joins TRBV7-9 to TRBJ2-5; D gene unclear. Trimming stripped 2 bases from V and 2 bases from J, with 9 bases between. Germline V lookup: CDR1 SEHNR, CDR2 FQNEAQ (reference sequence). This CDR3 has 14 residues. The DNA of the CDR3 is TGTGCCAGCAGCTTATTCCGGCAGCAAGAGACCCAGTACTTC. Its translation: CASSLFRQQETQYF.

This clonotype was recorded many times. This chain links TRBV28 with TRBJ1-6, with TRBD1 matching 8 bases. The CDR3 has 16 residues. The trim removed 3 bases at V and 5 bases at J, leaving 6 bases unmatched. Germline V CDR1 and CDR2: MDHEN, SYDVKM. The CDR3 DNA is TGTGCCAGCAGTTTCAGACAGGGGAGGAATAATTCACCCCTCCACTTT. It codes for CASSFRQGRNNSPLHF.

This clonotype was observed a few times. The gene calls are TRBV6-2 or TRBV6-3 and TRBJ2-5; 8 nucleotides agree with TRBD1. CDR1 and CDR2 from the germline V gene are MNHEY and SVGEGT. Trimming removed 7 bases from V and 4 bases from J; junction bases left unmatched: 11. CDR3 size: 15 residues. CDR3 coding DNA: TGTGCCAGCACCACCACCCGGACAGGGACAGAGACCCAGTACTTC. It is translated as CASTTTRTGTETQYF.

The sample holds a few counts of this clonotype. The chain employs TRBV6-5 and TRBJ1-1; D perhaps matches TRBD1 (5 bases). Trimming stripped 6 bases from V and 0 bases from J, with 32 bases between. The CDR3 is 21 amino acids. Germline V CDR1 and CDR2: MNHEY, SVGAGI. CDR3 region: CASSRRNKPGPINPMNTEAFF. The DNA of the CDR3 is TGTGCCAGCAGCCGGAGAAACAAACCGGGACCCATCAACCCCATGAACACTGAAGCTTTCTTT.

The genes are TRBV29-1 and TRBJ2-5, with D tentatively TRBD2 (6 bases). This CDR3 has 15 residues. V was trimmed by 4 bases and J by 2 bases, leaving 17 bases between them. Germline V gene lookup returns CDR1 SQVTM and CDR2 ANQGSEA. The CDR3 region has the DNA TGCAGCGTTGGGGGGATTGCGGGGACTCAAGAGACCCAGTACTTC. It yields the protein CSVGGIAGTQETQYF.

This clonotype was observed a handful of times. This sequence joins TRBV5-4 and TRBJ2-3; TRBD1 is a possible D gene (5 bases). Trimming removed 0 bases at V and 3 bases at J, with 8 bases between. The CDR3 loop spans 14 amino acids. CDR1 is SGHNT, CDR2 YYREEE, per germline (reference sequence). The CDR3 is CASSLVQGTDTQYF. In DNA, the CDR3 is TGTGCCAGCAGCTTGGTCCAGGGTACAGATACGCAGTATTTT.

The gene calls are TRBV28 and TRBJ1-1; D remains unclear. The length of the CDR3 is 13 residues. Germline lookup yields CDR1 MDHEN and CDR2 SYDVKM. V was trimmed by 6 bases and J by 6 bases, leaving 14 bases between them. The CDR3 DNA reads as TGTGCCAGCAGAGACAAGTTCACGGCTGAAGCTTTCTTT. It yields the protein CASRDKFTAEAFF.

The chain joins TRBV9 to TRBJ1-2, with 9 bases fitting TRBD1. J lost 11 bases, V lost 4 bases, and 18 bases had no gene match. The CDR3 contains 16 residues. Germline loops: CDR1 SGDLS, CDR2 YYNGEE. The CDR3 nucleotides read TGTGCCAGCAGCCCTTCCCCCGCGTTGGACAGGGGAGGGTACACCTTC. As protein: CASSPSPALDRGGYTF. Drawing the rest from reference TRBV9 and TRBJ1-2, the complete variable domain is DSGVTQTPKHLITATGQRVTLRCSPRSGDLSVYWYQQSLDQGLQFLIQYYNGEERAKGNILERFSAQQFPDLHSELNLSSLELGDSALYFCASSPSPALDRGGYTFGSGTRLTVV.

Many counts were recorded for this clonotype. The chain uses TRBV5-1 and TRBJ1-2; tentative D call: TRBD1 (6 bases). The V gene lost 0 bases and the J gene lost 4 bases, with 13 bases spanning the gap. This CDR3 has 15 residues. Germline CDR1 reads SGHRS; CDR2 reads YFSETQ. CDR3 region: CASSLAEDSFYGYTF. Here the CDR3 DNA reads TGCGCCAGCAGCTTGGCCGAGGACAGTTTCTATGGCTACACCTTC.

This clonotype has at least ten counts. The J gene is TRBJ1-1, the V gene TRBV5-1; the match to TRBD1 covers 8 bases. The V and J ends lost 4 bases and 0 bases, in that order; junction bases with no gene match: 5. Per germline, CDR1 SGHRS and CDR2 YFSETQ. This CDR3 spans 15 amino acids. The CDR3 is CASSGTGSMNTEAFF. CDR3 nucleotide sequence: TGCGCCAGCAGCGGGACAGGTAGTATGAACACTGAAGCTTTCTTT.

This rearrangement joins TRBV19 to TRBJ2-2; D is unresolved. The CDR3 spans 15 residues. The V and J ends lost 3 bases and 0 bases respectively, with 8 bases between them. Germline CDR1 and CDR2: LNHDA and SQIVND (reference sequence). The CDR3 here is CASSITATNTGELFF. The CDR3 nucleotides are TGTGCCAGTAGTATTACAGCCACGAACACCGGGGAGCTGTTTTTT.

About this clonotype: Since a much larger clone is just one base distant, this may be a read error. Here the CDR3 reads CASTLTGRMNTEALF. CDR3 sequence (DNA): TGTGCCAGCACCTTGACAGGTAGGATGAACACTGAAGCTCTCTTT. The chain uses TRBV12-3 or TRBV12-4 and TRBJ1-1; possibly TRBD1 for D (6 bases). The CDR3 extends over 15 amino acids.

This clonotype has at least ten counts. The chain recombines TRBV12-3 or TRBV12-4 with TRBJ2-3; the D is unclear. V shed 4 bases and J shed 2 bases, with 13 bases lying between them. The CDR3 is made up of 15 amino acids. The CDR3 nucleotides are TGTGCCAGCAGTTCCGTCGGTGCGGCCACAGATACGCAGTATTTT. Translated, it gives CASSSVGAATDTQYF.

V gene TRBV6-6 combines with J gene TRBJ2-3, with a weak D call TRBD1 (8 bases). V lost 6 bases and J 4 bases, leaving 11 bases between the germline ends. Germline values: CDR1 MNHNY, CDR2 SVGAGI (reference sequence). The CDR3 is made up of 13 amino acids. This CDR3 reads CASRQGGADTQYF. The DNA for the CDR3 is TGTGCCAGCAGACAGGGGGGGGCAGATACGCAGTATTTT.

This clonotype was recorded a few times. This chain connects TRBV4-1 to TRBJ2-3; D not certain. Trimming pared 4 bases from V and 2 bases from J, leaving 19 bases between. CDR1 is MGHRA and CDR2 is YSYEKL in the germline V gene. CDR3 length: 17 amino acids. The CDR3 protein is CASSLYGIGFYTDTQYF. CDR3 nucleotides: TGCGCCAGCAGCCTCTATGGAATAGGGTTTTACACAGATACGCAGTATTTT.

This clonotype came up many times. In DNA form, the CDR3 reads TGCAGTGCGCAAACTAGCTTCCCCGGGGAGCTGTTTTTT. Residues: CSAQTSFPGELFF. V and J are TRBV20-1 and TRBJ2-2; a possible D gene is TRBD2 (6 bases). The CDR3 sequence is 13 residues long. V dropped 6 bases and J dropped 6 bases, with 14 bases sitting between them. Per germline, CDR1 DFQATT and CDR2 SNEGSKA (reference sequence).

The rearrangement joins TRBV20-1 to TRBJ2-1; 10 nucleotides line up with TRBD2. From germline, CDR1 is DFQATT and CDR2 SNEGSKA (reference sequence). This CDR3 spans 16 amino acids. V was pared by 5 bases and J by 0 bases, with 7 bases of the junction left unmatched. CDR3 DNA: TGCAGTGCTCGCACACCTAGCGGGAGCTCCTACAATGAGCAGTTCTTC. It yields the protein CSARTPSGSSYNEQFF.

Worth noting for this clonotype: This may arise from a read error, as a much more abundant clone is one base away. Since the CDR3 does not end with the conserved phenylalanine or tryptophan, this likely comes from a read error. The chain couples TRBV5-6 to TRBJ2-2; TRBD1 matches at 8 bases. The CDR3 is made up of 16 amino acids. The germline CDR1 and CDR2 sequences are SGHDT and YYEEEE. With V trimmed by 2 bases and J by 5 bases, 8 bases remained unmatched. CDR3 sequence reads: CASSFLVTGVTGELFV. CDR3 DNA sequence: TGTGCCAGCAGCTTTTTGGTGACAGGGGTGACCGGGGAGCTGTTTGTT.

The rearrangement joins TRBV6-5 to TRBJ2-5, with D perhaps being TRBD1 or TRBD2 (5 bases each). V lost 0 bases and J 2 bases, leaving 19 bases between the germline ends. This CDR3 spans 18 amino acids. The germline V gene has CDR1 MNHEY and CDR2 SVGAGI. This CDR3 is CASSYSRRTPGPQETQYF. CDR3 in DNA: TGTGCCAGCAGTTACTCCCGGAGGACCCCGGGGCCACAAGAGACCCAGTACTTC.

This sequence joins TRBV9 and TRBJ2-6; TRBD2 matches 7 bases. The germline V gene encodes CDR1 SGDLS and CDR2 YYNGEE. The V and J ends lost 3 bases and 2 bases, in that order; junction bases with no gene match: 8. The CDR3 contains 17 residues. The DNA of the CDR3 is TGTGCCAGCAGCGCAACTGTGGGGGGGGCTGGGGCCAACGTCCTGACTTTC. It encodes CASSATVGGAGANVLTF.

J is TRBJ1-2 and V is TRBV7-2; D is unresolved. V was shortened by 0 bases and J by 12 bases, with 11 bases between the two germline ends. This CDR3 has 12 residues. CDR1 is SGHTA and CDR2 is FQGNSA in the germline V gene. CDR3 sequence reads: CASSLAPGLNTF. CDR3 in DNA: TGTGCCAGCAGCTTAGCTCCCGGCCTAAACACCTTC. The whole variable domain, filled in from reference TRBV7-2 and TRBJ1-2, reads GAGVSQSPSNKVTEKGKDVELRCDPISGHTALYWYRQSLGQGLEFLIYFQGNSAPDKSGLPSDRFSAERTGGSVSTLTIQRTQQEDSAVYLCASSLAPGLNTFGSGTRLTVV.

V is TRBV9 and J is TRBJ1-2; D may be TRBD1 (6 bases). The V gene lost 3 bases and the J gene lost 4 bases, with 16 bases spanning the gap. This CDR3 contains 15 residues. Per the germline V gene, CDR1 is SGDLS and CDR2 is YYNGEE. Here the CDR3 reads CASSEYRDHFYGYTF. CDR3 nucleotides: TGTGCCAGCAGCGAATACAGGGACCATTTCTATGGCTACACCTTC.

This clonotype was detected many times. The V and J genes are TRBV5-5 and TRBJ2-2, with 7 bases aligning to TRBD2. There are 16 residues in the CDR3. In germline, CDR1 is SGHKS, CDR2 YYEKEE (reference sequence). Trimming took 3 bases from V and 7 from J; bases not matched to a gene: 12. Written as DNA, the CDR3 is TGTGCCAGCAGCTCCAGGGACTACTGGAGAGGCGGGGAGCTGTTTTTT. As protein: CASSSRDYWRGGELFF. Full variable domain (rest looked up from reference TRBV5-5 and TRBJ2-2): DAGVTQSPTHLIKTRGQQVTLRCSPISGHKSVSWYQQVLGQGPQFIFQYYEKEERGRGNFPDRFSARQFPNYSSELNVNALLLGDSALYLCASSSRDYWRGGELFFGEGSRLTVL.

The rearrangement joins TRBV12-3 or TRBV12-4 to TRBJ2-5, with D perhaps matching TRBD1 or TRBD2 (9 bases each). CDR3 length equals 18 residues. V was cut by 6 bases and J by 5 bases, with 28 bases left in between. In DNA, the CDR3 is TGTGCCAGCAGCCCAGTCAGACAGGGGGTGCGGGAGGGGGAGACCCAGTACTTC. It translates to CASSPVRQGVREGETQYF.